These 32 T cell receptor beta chains were sequenced from one sample in a study of blood T cells in healthy people across ages. Together with a sample-barcoded 5' primer, a J-beta primer mix was included in a second PCR lasting roughly 6 to 12 cycles. A single record per CDR3 protein comes from TCRdb applying MiXCR to the 5' RACE reads. This sample has 600,000 to 1,000,000 distinct CDR3 sequences, with roughly 25% found just once. These data were also filed under a second study, of T cells of mothers and their children.

The source material was blood. Receptors were obtained from a boy aged 5 to 17 in good health.

This clonotype was seen more than once but under ten times. The CDR3 here is CASSLVRRNYGYTF. The DNA of the CDR3 is TGTGCCAGCAGTTTGGTCCGGCGGAACTATGGCTACACCTTC. The chain employs TRBV28 and TRBJ1-2; D remains unclear. V was trimmed by 3 bases and J by 2 bases, leaving 10 bases between them. In germline, CDR1 is MDHEN, CDR2 SYDVKM. The CDR3 is made up of 14 amino acids.

This clonotype was recorded a few times. The chain links TRBV3-1 to TRBJ2-1; possible D gene TRBD2, 5 bases. Deletions cut 1 base from V and 0 bases from J, with 13 bases between. This CDR3 contains 17 residues. CDR1 and CDR2 (germline): LGHDT, YNNKEL (reference sequence). In DNA form, the CDR3 reads TGTGCCAGCAGCCAAGCGTTGATACTAGACTCCTACAATGAGCAGTTCTTC. Protein product: CASSQALILDSYNEQFF.

This clonotype was recorded a few times. The J gene is TRBJ2-1, the V gene TRBV5-1, with D hard to call. V lost 0 bases and J lost 5, with 6 bases in between. CDR1 is SGHRS, CDR2 YFSETQ, per germline. The CDR3 is made up of 13 amino acids. The CDR3 loop reads CASSLVVNNEQFF. CDR3 DNA: TGCGCCAGCAGCTTGGTGGTTAACAATGAGCAGTTCTTC. Together with reference TRBV5-1 and TRBJ2-1, the CDR3 gives the full variable domain: KAGVTQTPRYLIKTRGQQVTLSCSPISGHRSVSWYQQTPGQGLQFLFEYFSETQRNKGNFPGRFSGRQFSNSRSEMNVSTLELGDSALYLCASSLVVNNEQFFGPGTRLTVL.

This clonotype came up a few times. The chain couples TRBV4-1 to TRBJ2-4; TRBD2 might be the D (5 bases). The germline CDR1 and CDR2 sequences are MGHRA and YSYEKL. The CDR3 loop spans 18 amino acids. The V and J ends lost 0 bases and 0 bases respectively, with 15 bases between them. The CDR3 protein is CASSQDRPTLGAKNIQYF. The CDR3 DNA follows: TGCGCCAGCAGCCAAGATCGCCCCACACTAGGAGCCAAAAACATTCAGTACTTC.

In regard to this clonotype: The junction shows a germline mismatch at one end, possibly a read error. The genes are TRBV15 and TRBJ1-2, with TRBD1 as a possible D gene (6 bases). Germline V CDR1 and CDR2: LNHNV, YYDKDF (reference sequence). The CDR3 has 14 residues. The CDR3 sequence is CATSRAQGNYGSTF. CDR3 sequence (DNA): TGTGCCACCAGCAGAGCCCAGGGGAACTATGGCTCCACCTTC.

Many counts were recorded for this clonotype. The J gene is TRBJ1-5, the V gene TRBV9; 7 bases agree with TRBD1. This CDR3 has 14 amino acids. Losses at the gene ends were 4 bases for V and 2 bases for J; bases not matched to a gene: 3. CDR1 is SGDLS, CDR2 YYNGEE, per germline. CDR3 DNA: TGTGCCAGCAGCAGACAGGGAGGCAATCAGCCCCAGCATTTT. Translated: CASSRQGGNQPQHF.

This clonotype was observed a handful of times. The V gene is TRBV29-1, the J gene TRBJ2-5; 8 bases align to TRBD2. Germline CDR1 reads SQVTM; CDR2 reads ANQGSEA. Trimming cost V 7 bases and J 6 bases; bases outside gene matches: 7. The CDR3 extends over 12 amino acids. CDR3 DNA sequence: TGCAGCGCATGGAGCGGGAGTCAGACCCAGTACTTC. Amino acid sequence: CSAWSGSQTQYF.

This clonotype has only a few counts. The rearrangement links TRBV29-1 to TRBJ1-1; D perhaps matches TRBD1 (5 bases). Per germline, CDR1 SQVTM and CDR2 ANQGSEA. Trimming removed 7 bases from V and 3 bases from J, with 24 bases in between. The CDR3 is 16 residues long. The CDR3 nucleotides read TGCAGCGCCGTTGCAGGAGGGGTTTCGGCGGACACTGAAGCTTTCTTT. Its translation is CSAVAGGVSADTEAFF. Supplemented by reference TRBV29-1 and TRBJ1-1, the full variable domain reads SAVISQKPSRDICQRGTSLTIQCQVDSQVTMMFWYRQQPGQSLTLIATANQGSEATYESGFVIDKFPISRPNLTFSTLTVSNMSPEDSSIYLCSAVAGGVSADTEAFFGQGTRLTVV.

The chain is built from TRBV28 and TRBJ1-6, with D uncertain. The CDR3 consists of 16 residues. Trimming cost V 2 bases and J 0 bases, with 8 bases left between them. Germline lookup yields CDR1 MDHEN and CDR2 SYDVKM. CDR3 DNA sequence: TGTGCCAGCAGTTTAACCGGGAGCTCCTATAATTCACCCCTCCACTTT. It is translated as CASSLTGSSYNSPLHF.

This chain connects TRBV4-1 to TRBJ2-2; tentative D call: TRBD2 (6 bases). Between the trimmed V and J ends, which lost 4 bases and 2 bases, there was a span of 14 bases. Germline V gene lookup returns CDR1 MGHRA and CDR2 YSYEKL. This CDR3 spans 16 amino acids. The CDR3 loop reads CASSLKGLPNTGELFF. The CDR3 DNA is TGCGCCAGCAGCCTTAAAGGACTACCCAACACCGGGGAGCTGTTTTTT.

The gene calls are TRBV6-6 and TRBJ1-1; 10 bases map to TRBD1. The CDR3 is made up of 15 amino acids. Trimming cost V 5 bases and J 10 bases; bases outside gene matches: 13. Germline values: CDR1 MNHNY, CDR2 SVGAGI (reference sequence). This CDR3 reads CASSSDRGLSGRAFF. The DNA for the CDR3 is TGTGCCAGCAGTAGCGACAGGGGGCTCTCAGGGCGAGCTTTCTTT.

The chain carries TRBV4-3 and TRBJ2-5; the match to TRBD2 covers 9 bases. Germline V gene data show CDR1 as LGHNA and CDR2 as YSLEER. This CDR3 region has 17 residues. V lost 1 base and J lost 5; bases outside the gene matches: 11. This chain's CDR3 is CASSQGRLAGVGETQYF. The CDR3 nucleotides are TGCGCCAGCAGCCAAGGCCGATTAGCGGGAGTCGGCGAGACCCAGTACTTC.

This clonotype came up a few times. The chain combines TRBV10-3 with TRBJ2-5; D gene unclear. The CDR3 runs to 14 residues. Germline V lookup: CDR1 ENHRY, CDR2 SYGVKD. V lost 5 bases to trimming and J lost 3 bases, with 13 bases between them. DNA of the CDR3: TGTGCCATCAGTACGGCCCCGGCCGAAGAGACCCAGTACTTC. Its protein is CAISTAPAEETQYF.

This chain connects TRBV7-9 to TRBJ1-1; 8 bases are shared with TRBD1. Germline V gives CDR1 SEHNR, CDR2 FQNEAQ (reference sequence). V lost 5 bases to trimming and J lost 1 base; unmatched junction nucleotides: 6. The CDR3 has 15 residues. The CDR3 sequence is CASSPRTGKNTEAFF. CDR3 bases: TGTGCCAGCAGCCCGCGGACAGGGAAGAACACTGAAGCTTTCTTT.

The chain combines TRBV20-1 with TRBJ1-1, with D perhaps TRBD1 (5 bases). The length of the CDR3 is 12 residues. V dropped 1 base and J dropped 12 bases, with 15 bases sitting between them. Germline CDR1 and CDR2: DFQATT and SNEGSKA (reference sequence). The CDR3 DNA is TGCAGTGCTAGAGGGGGCAGTAGCACAACTTTCTTT. It yields the protein CSARGGSSTTFF.

CDR3 protein: CASTQQGLYGYTF. The CDR3 nucleotides are TGTGCCAGCACCCAACAGGGTCTCTATGGCTACACCTTC. The rearrangement joins TRBV28 to TRBJ1-2, with D perhaps TRBD1 (6 bases). This CDR3 has 13 amino acids. Germline assignment: CDR1 MDHEN and CDR2 SYDVKM. The ends were cut back, 7 bases at V and 4 bases at J, with 13 bases in the middle.

The V and J genes are TRBV28 and TRBJ2-7; 8 bases align to TRBD2. The CDR3 has 16 residues. Germline loops: CDR1 MDHEN, CDR2 SYDVKM. Germline trimming cut 10 bases from V and 6 bases from J; bases unmatched to any gene: 20. CDR3 sequence: CATLDERGRISAEQYF. DNA for the CDR3: TGTGCCACCTTGGACGAGCGGGGGCGAATTTCCGCCGAGCAGTACTTC.

There are a few counts of this clonotype. The chain uses TRBV29-1 and TRBJ1-4; D ambiguous. Germline assignment: CDR1 SQVTM and CDR2 ANQGSEA. The V end was cut by 3 bases, the J end by 5 bases, with 13 bases between. This CDR3 contains 14 residues. The CDR3, as DNA: TGCAGCGTTGACAGTAATAACGTGAATGAAAAACTGTTTTTT. Its translation is CSVDSNNVNEKLFF.

In this sample, this clonotype turned up a few times. The chain has TRBV5-1 and TRBJ2-7; 9 bases are shared with TRBD1. CDR3 length: 16 amino acids. The germline CDR1 and CDR2 sequences are SGHRS and YFSETQ. Trimming at V came to 0 bases and at J to 5 bases, leaving 9 bases not matched to a gene. The CDR3 DNA reads TGCGCCAGCAGCTTGGAGGGGGGGACAGGGCACCACGAGCAGTACTTC. Translation: CASSLEGGTGHHEQYF.

To note about this clonotype: Sequence at one end of the junction differs from germline and may be a read error. V gene TRBV20-1 combines with J gene TRBJ2-3; 9 nucleotides line up with TRBD2. Germline CDR1 reads DFQATT; CDR2 reads SNEGSKA (reference sequence). This CDR3 region has 13 residues. CDR3 sequence: CSAPGTSKDTQYF. The CDR3 coding sequence is TGCAGTGCCCCGGGGACTAGCAAAGATACGCAGTATTTT.

The V call is TRBV12-3 or TRBV12-4, the J call TRBJ2-5, with 15 nucleotides matching TRBD2. Judging by the DNA end, TRBJ2-1 fits better; the J call may be wrong. The length of the CDR3 is 17 residues. The CDR3 nucleotides read TGTGCCAGCAGTTTAGCAAGGACTAGCGGGAGGGGGAATGAGCAGTTCTTC. Residues: CASSLARTSGRGNEQFF.

V usage is TRBV29-1 and J usage is TRBJ1-4; D gene uncertain. This CDR3 has 12 amino acids. Germline CDR1 is SQVTM and CDR2 is ANQGSEA. Trimming cost V 7 bases and J 5 bases, with 11 bases left between them. CDR3 bases: TGCAGCGCAACGGTTCGGAATGAAAAACTGTTTTTT. Translated: CSATVRNEKLFF.

The rearrangement uses TRBV14 and TRBJ1-2; D is unresolved. The germline gives CDR1 SGHDN, CDR2 FVKESK. Deletions cut 3 bases from V and 5 bases from J, with 10 bases between. The length of the CDR3 is 13 residues. Written as DNA, the CDR3 is TGTGCCAGCAGCCAGGGTCTGGGGTATGGCTACACCTTC. Translating it yields CASSQGLGYGYTF. Full variable domain (remainder filled in from reference TRBV14 and TRBJ1-2): EAGVTQFPSHSVIEKGQTVTLRCDPISGHDNLYWYRRVMGKEIKFLLHFVKESKQDESGMPNNRFLAERTGGTYSTLKVQPAELEDSGVYFCASSQGLGYGYTFGSGTRLTVV.

The rearrangement uses TRBV7-8 and TRBJ2-3; 10 nucleotides align to TRBD2. Trimming took 1 base from V and 5 from J; bases not matched to a gene: 6. Germline V CDR1 and CDR2: SGHVS, FQNEAQ. The CDR3 contains 16 residues. The CDR3, as DNA: TGTGCCAGCAGCTTAGTAGCTAGCGGGAGTAGAGATACGCAGTATTTT. It translates to CASSLVASGSRDTQYF.

This chain joins TRBV7-8 and TRBJ1-1, with D maybe TRBD1 (5 bases). The V gene lost 4 bases and the J gene lost 6 bases, with 15 bases spanning the gap. CDR3 size: 14 residues. The germline CDR1 and CDR2 sequences are SGHVS and FQNEAQ. CDR3 residues: CASSSQRGVPEAFF. As DNA, the CDR3 is TGTGCCAGCAGCTCCCAGAGGGGCGTCCCTGAAGCTTTCTTT.

The chain's CDR3 is CASSFFGVQETQYF. The CDR3 nucleotides are TGTGCCAGCAGTTTCTTTGGGGTACAAGAGACCCAGTACTTC. V usage is TRBV12-3 or TRBV12-4 and J usage is TRBJ2-5; the D is unclear. Trimming cost V 3 bases and J 2 bases, with 10 bases left between them. The CDR3 has 14 residues.

The chain combines TRBV3-1 with TRBJ1-5; D is perhaps TRBD1 (5 bases). Trimming left V 2 bases short and J 0 bases short, with 17 bases between. The CDR3 totals 18 residues. Germline values: CDR1 LGHDT, CDR2 YNNKEL (reference sequence). The CDR3 DNA sequence: TGTGCCAGCAGCCAACGAAGCCCTTTGGGGCCTAGCAATCAGCCCCAGCATTTT. Its translation: CASSQRSPLGPSNQPQHF. The full variable domain, its missing parts supplied by reference TRBV3-1 and TRBJ1-5, is DTAVSQTPKYLVTQMGNDKSIKCEQNLGHDTMYWYKQDSKKFLKIMFSYNNKELIINETVPNRFSPKSPDKAHLNLHINSLELGDSAVYFCASSQRSPLGPSNQPQHFGDGTRLSIL.

The J gene is TRBJ1-1, the V gene TRBV15; D might be TRBD1 (5 bases). Germline V gene lookup returns CDR1 LNHNV and CDR2 YYDKDF (reference sequence). Trimming left V 2 bases short and J 6 bases short, with 19 bases between. This CDR3 contains 16 residues. CDR3 sequence: CATSRTTGTRRAEAFF. The DNA of the CDR3 is TGTGCCACCAGCAGAACCACCGGGACCCGGCGTGCTGAAGCTTTCTTT.

This clonotype was detected ten times or more. The genes are TRBV7-9 and TRBJ2-1; D remains ambiguous. Germline V lookup: CDR1 SEHNR, CDR2 FQNEAQ (reference sequence). The ends were cut back, 4 bases at V and 3 bases at J, with 16 bases in the middle. This CDR3 comprises 16 residues. CDR3 residues: CASSSPSGLIYNEQFF. DNA for the CDR3: TGTGCCAGCAGCTCCCCGTCGGGCCTTATCTACAATGAGCAGTTCTTC. The full variable domain, in which reference TRBV7-9 and TRBJ2-1 provide the parts outside the CDR3, is DTGVSQNPRHKITKRGQNVTFRCDPISEHNRLYWYRQTLGQGPEFLTYFQNEAQLEKSRLLSDRFSAERPKGSFSTLEIQRTEQGDSAMYLCASSSPSGLIYNEQFFGPGTRLTVL.

This chain uses TRBV7-2 with TRBJ2-7, with a weak D call TRBD1 (5 bases). Germline-derived CDR1 and CDR2 are SGHTA and FQGNSA. The CDR3 is 16 residues long. V lost 1 base to trimming and J lost 0 bases, with 13 bases between them. The CDR3 sequence: CASSLVRDRSSYEQYF. CDR3 in DNA: TGTGCCAGCAGCTTAGTAAGAGACAGAAGCTCCTACGAGCAGTACTTC.

The chain carries TRBV10-3 and TRBJ2-5, with D tentatively TRBD1 (6 bases). Gene TRBJ2-7 matches the end of the DNA better, so the J call may be wrong. Per the germline V gene, CDR1 is ENHRY and CDR2 is SYGVKD. The CDR3 is made up of 15 amino acids. CDR3 loop: CAISDRDKSSYEQYF. The CDR3 bases are TGTGCCATCAGTGACCGGGACAAGAGCTCCTACGAGCAGTACTTC.

The V gene is TRBV29-1, the J gene TRBJ1-4; 11 bases fit TRBD1. J lost 7 bases, V lost 6 bases, and 7 bases had no gene match. Germline V gene lookup returns CDR1 SQVTM and CDR2 ANQGSEA. CDR3 length: 14 residues. Here the CDR3 reads CSVWTGGAGEKLFF. CDR3 nucleotides: TGCAGCGTATGGACAGGGGGCGCAGGTGAAAAACTGTTTTTT.